These 10 T cell receptor beta chains share one sample of origin, sequenced in a study of STAT5B mutations in CD4+ large granular lymphocyte leukemia. The repertoire was sequenced with immunoSEQ multiplex PCR; TCRdb's copy has only in-frame clones and lacks some. There are about 28,000 clones in the sample; 79% occur only once, and approximately 6% lies in the top ten. The sample taken for sequencing was CD4+ T cells from blood buffy coats. These receptors were obtained from a human donor in good health.

J is TRBJ1-5 and V is TRBV11-2; no clear D gene. V lost 5 bases and J 5 bases, leaving 13 bases between the germline ends. The CDR3 contains 14 residues. Germline CDR1 SGHAT, CDR2 FQNNGV. In nucleotides, the CDR3 is TGTGCCAGCAGCCCAAACACGGGTGATCAGCCCCAGCATTTT. It specifies CASSPNTGDQPQHF.

The chain combines TRBV5-1 with TRBJ1-2; maybe TRBD1 (5 bases). The CDR3 has 15 amino acids. V was trimmed by 4 bases and J by 4 bases, leaving 17 bases between them. Germline V gene lookup returns CDR1 SGHRS and CDR2 YFSETQ. CDR3 nucleotide sequence: TGCGCCAGCAGCCCGGGGGACTCGGGCGGCTATGGCTACACCTTC. This codes for CASSPGDSGGYGYTF.

The J gene is TRBJ2-5, the V gene TRBV19; D possibly corresponds to TRBD2 (5 bases). From germline, CDR1 is LNHDA and CDR2 SQIVND (reference sequence). Deletions cut 5 bases from V and 2 bases from J, with 21 bases between. The CDR3 has 17 residues. DNA for the CDR3: TGTGCCAGTAGTTCATGGTACGCCGGGAACAGACAAGAGACCCAGTACTTC. Protein: CASSSWYAGNRQETQYF.

This chain uses TRBV5-1 with TRBJ1-1; no clear D. CDR1 is SGHRS and CDR2 is YFSETQ in the germline V gene. The CDR3 contains 13 residues. V lost 0 bases and J 3 bases, leaving 6 bases between the germline ends. The DNA for the CDR3 is TGCGCCAGCAGCTTGGCACGGGACACTGAAGCTTTCTTT. Protein product: CASSLARDTEAFF.

The gene calls are TRBV4-2 and TRBJ1-2; TRBD1 matches at 8 bases. J lost 4 bases, V lost 0 bases, and 7 bases had no gene match. Per the germline V gene, CDR1 is LGHNA and CDR2 is YNFKEQ. The CDR3 sequence is 16 residues long. For the CDR3, the DNA is TGTGCCAGCAGCCAAGATGGGGCAGGGGGCTTCTATGGCTACACCTTC. The encoded protein is CASSQDGAGGFYGYTF.

This clone was observed a few times. This chain connects TRBV4-1 to TRBJ1-4, with D unclear. Germline V gene sequence: CDR1 MGHRA, CDR2 YSYEKL. V was trimmed by 6 bases and J by 4 bases, leaving 15 bases between them. The CDR3 consists of 15 residues. CDR3 in amino acids: CASSPAGGLNEKLFF. CDR3 bases: TGCGCCAGCAGTCCTGCAGGAGGACTTAATGAAAAACTGTTTTTT.

The J gene is TRBJ2-1, the V gene TRBV5-1, with 12 bases fitting TRBD1. J gave up 9 bases and V 7 bases, and 11 bases lay outside the gene matches. Germline V gene data show CDR1 as SGHRS and CDR2 as YFSETQ. CDR3 length: 15 residues. In DNA, the CDR3 is TGCGCCAGCCAGCGGTTGGGACAGGGGGCATTTGAGCAGTTCTTC. This sequence encodes CASQRLGQGAFEQFF.

This clone was picked up one time. CDR3 sequence (DNA): TGTGCCAGCAGTCCCCAGGGGAACACTGAAGCTTTCTTT. Amino acids: CASSPQGNTEAFF. The chain has TRBV2 and TRBJ1-1, with a weak D call TRBD1 (5 bases). Trimming pared 5 bases from V and 1 base from J, leaving 8 bases between. Germline values: CDR1 SNHLY, CDR2 FYNNEI. The CDR3 has 13 residues.

The rearrangement joins TRBV10-3 to TRBJ2-3; D may be TRBD1 or TRBD2 (5 bases each). V lost 5 bases to trimming and J lost 6 bases, with 9 bases between them. The germline V gene has CDR1 ENHRY and CDR2 SYGVKD. There are 12 residues in the CDR3. CDR3 amino acids: CAISRREDTQYF. The CDR3 nucleotides read TGTGCCATCAGTCGCAGGGAGGATACGCAGTATTTT.

The V call is TRBV7-6, the J call TRBJ1-2; no firm D call. The CDR3 contains 13 residues. CDR1 is SGHVS and CDR2 is FNYEAQ in the germline V gene. V was trimmed by 4 bases and J by 9 bases, leaving 15 bases between them. The CDR3: CASSSPAYSSYTF. The DNA of the CDR3 is TGTGCCAGCAGCTCCCCCGCGTACTCGAGCTACACCTTC.